This T cell receptor beta chain was recovered during a study of control samples from healthy donors and cancer patients. Profiling relied on immunoSEQ multiplex PCR, and the TCRdb table lists in-frame clones only, not all of them. The sample yields around 70,000 clones, 94% seen once. The TCR comes from a woman aged 25 to 39 in good health. Specimen: blood.

The CDR3 bases are TGTGCCAGCAGCGTTGGCGCGGGGGACTACTCGAACACCGGGGAGCTGTTTTTT. Residues: CASSVGAGDYSNTGELFF. The V call is TRBV9, the J call TRBJ2-2; 7 bases are shared with TRBD2. After removal of 2 bases from V and 0 bases from J, the junction contained 10 bases not matched to a gene. Germline CDR1 and CDR2: SGDLS and YYNGEE. The length of the CDR3 is 18 residues.